Following are 8 T cell receptor beta chains from one sample sequenced in a study of chemoradiotherapy in HPV16-positive cancers. Profiling relied on immunoSEQ multiplex PCR, and the TCRdb table lists in-frame clones only, not all of them. The repertoire holds fewer than 40,000 clones, with about 92% as singletons. The sample here was blood, taken from a patient who underwent chemoradiotherapy. The receptors come from a human donor with HPV-associated anogenital cancer.

V is TRBV12-5 and J is TRBJ1-1; D may be TRBD1 (6 bases). Germline CDR1 reads LGHNT; CDR2 reads FRNRAP. Trimming took 2 bases from V and 5 from J, leaving 15 bases between them. This CDR3 region has 15 residues. The CDR3, as DNA: TGTGCTAGTGGTTTGATTGGACAGCGTAGGACTGAAGCTTTCTTT. As protein: CASGLIGQRRTEAFF.

The V gene is TRBV19, the J gene TRBJ2-7; D is tentatively TRBD1 or TRBD2 (5 bases each). V gave up 1 base and J gave up 6 bases, with 16 bases separating them. The CDR3 is made up of 15 amino acids. Germline V CDR1 and CDR2: LNHDA, SQIVND (reference sequence). CDR3 nucleotides: TGTGCCAGTAGTATAGTTTTTTCGAGGGGCGGCGAGCAGTACTTC. The encoded protein is CASSIVFSRGGEQYF.

CDR3 amino acids: CASRSQLRTEAFF. CDR3 sequence (DNA): TGTGCCAGCAGGTCACAGCTGAGGACTGAAGCTTTCTTT. The J gene is TRBJ1-1, the V gene TRBV2; D remains ambiguous. The CDR3 runs 13 residues. Germline V lookup: CDR1 SNHLY, CDR2 FYNNEI. V was shortened by 6 bases and J by 5 bases, with 13 bases between the two germline ends.

This chain uses TRBV5-1 with TRBJ1-2; 8 bases fit TRBD1. This CDR3 has 14 amino acids. V lost 2 bases and J lost 4; bases outside the gene matches: 4. The V gene's germline CDR1 is SGHRS and CDR2 YFSETQ. The CDR3 reads CASSLTGGTYGYTF. DNA of the CDR3: TGCGCCAGCAGCTTAACAGGGGGGACCTATGGCTACACCTTC.

This clone was seen a handful of times. The chain employs TRBV6-6 and TRBJ1-6; D ambiguous. V dropped 8 bases and J dropped 8 bases, with 13 bases sitting between them. The CDR3 runs to 13 residues. CDR1 and CDR2 from the germline V gene are MNHNY and SVGAGI (reference sequence). The CDR3 loop is CASSGTRDSPLHF. The DNA for the CDR3 is TGTGCCAGCTCAGGCACGAGGGATTCACCCCTCCACTTT.

The chain couples TRBV4-2 to TRBJ2-3; 11 nucleotides agree with TRBD2. CDR1 is LGHNA, CDR2 YNFKEQ, per germline. The CDR3 runs 14 residues. V lost 8 bases, J lost 5 bases, and 6 bases stayed unmatched. The CDR3 loop reads CASELAGGRDTQYF. The CDR3 DNA reads as TGTGCCAGCGAGCTAGCGGGGGGTAGAGATACGCAGTATTTT.

The chain links TRBV6-5 to TRBJ1-2; no definite D call. The V gene lost 4 bases and the J gene lost 6 bases, with 12 bases spanning the gap. CDR1 and CDR2 from the germline V gene are MNHEY and SVGAGI. There are 13 residues in the CDR3. The DNA for the CDR3 is TGTGCCAGCAGTTTCCTCGGGCCACATGGCTACACCTTC. Its protein product is CASSFLGPHGYTF.

Only one count was recorded for this clone. V usage is TRBV5-1 and J usage is TRBJ2-2; D is undetermined. Germline V lookup: CDR1 SGHRS, CDR2 YFSETQ. Trimming left V 4 bases short and J 3 bases short, with 10 bases between. The CDR3 totals 14 residues. The CDR3 spells CASSRNLDTGELFF. The CDR3 DNA follows: TGCGCCAGCAGCCGAAACTTGGACACCGGGGAGCTGTTTTTT. The full variable domain, in which reference TRBV5-1 and TRBJ2-2 provide the parts outside the CDR3, is KAGVTQTPRYLIKTRGQQVTLSCSPISGHRSVSWYQQTPGQGLQFLFEYFSETQRNKGNFPGRFSGRQFSNSRSEMNVSTLELGDSALYLCASSRNLDTGELFFGEGSRLTVL.